Below, 8 T cell receptor beta chains from the same sample are listed, as sequenced in a study of T cells in Graves' hyperthyroidism and ophthalmopathy. RNA transcripts served as the template for amplifying TCR beta CDR3 regions. Carried out on the TCR CDR3, a first-round RT-PCR used the HTBI primer set. TCRdb ran MiXCR on the multiplex PCR reads and lists one entry per CDR3 protein. The table lists around 300,000 distinct CDR3 sequences, more than 10% of them singletons. Sequenced sample: blood. All receptors derive from a woman aged 25 to 39 with Graves' hyperthyroidism that later progressed to Graves' ophthalmopathy.

Many counts were recorded for this clonotype. The V call is TRBV12-3 or TRBV12-4, the J call TRBJ2-5; 11 nucleotides line up with TRBD2. The junction had 8 bases not matched to a gene; V was cut back by 0 bases and J by 14 bases. The CDR3 runs 14 residues. The CDR3 region has the DNA TGTGCCAGCAGTTTAGCTAGCGGGAGGGCCAAGATATACTTC. It codes for CASSLASGRAKIYF.

This clonotype was seen repeatedly, ten times or more. The chain carries TRBV7-3 and TRBJ2-3; 10 nucleotides align to TRBD2. Germline lookup yields CDR1 SGHTA and CDR2 FQGTGA. This CDR3 spans 16 amino acids. With 2 bases clipped from V and 4 bases from J, the junction kept 6 bases outside the gene matches. CDR3 DNA: TGTGCCAGCAGCTTAGGGGGGGGGACTAGCGCAGATACGCAGTATTTT. It yields the protein CASSLGGGTSADTQYF.

This clonotype was seen repeatedly, ten times or more. The chain employs TRBV6-1 and TRBJ2-7; the match to TRBD2 covers 10 bases. Losses at the gene ends were 6 bases for V and 2 bases for J; bases not matched to a gene: 7. This CDR3 has 15 amino acids. Germline CDR1 and CDR2: MNHNS and SASEGT. The CDR3 nucleotides are TGTGCCAGCAGCACTAGCGGGGACCGCCCCTACGAGCAGTACTTC. Its protein product is CASSTSGDRPYEQYF.

This clonotype has at least ten counts. The chain carries TRBV27 and TRBJ1-5; D gene uncertain. The CDR3 is made up of 15 amino acids. Trimming shortened V by 5 bases and J by 0 bases, and 11 bases separated the two germline ends. Per the germline V gene, CDR1 is MNHEY and CDR2 is SMNVEV (reference sequence). CDR3 in amino acids: CASSVSGYSNQPQHF. The CDR3 DNA is TGTGCCAGCAGTGTCTCGGGTTATAGCAATCAGCCCCAGCATTTT.

The chain is built from TRBV5-6 and TRBJ1-6, with D uncertain. The CDR3 contains 17 residues. Germline V gene lookup returns CDR1 SGHDT and CDR2 YYEEEE. V lost 0 bases, J lost 7 bases, and 17 bases lay in between. The CDR3 DNA reads TGTGCCAGCAGCTTGGGGCCTCGGGGTTCGGGAAATTCACCCCTCCACTTT. Amino acids: CASSLGPRGSGNSPLHF.

This clonotype has only a few counts. The V and J genes are TRBV18 and TRBJ2-2; D may match TRBD1 or TRBD2 (6 bases each). The CDR3 sequence is 17 residues long. CDR1 is KGHSH and CDR2 is LQKENI in the germline V gene. Trimming removed 5 bases from V and 4 bases from J, with 20 bases in between. CDR3 nucleotide sequence: TGTGCCAGCTCATCCAGAGCACAGGGCGGGATCACCGGGGAGCTGTTTTTT. It specifies CASSSRAQGGITGELFF. The full variable domain, completed using reference TRBV18 and TRBJ2-2, is NAGVMQNPRHLVRRRGQEARLRCSPMKGHSHVYWYRQLPEEGLKFMVYLQKENIIDESGMPKERFSAEFPKEGPSILRIQQVVRGDSAAYFCASSSRAQGGITGELFFGEGSRLTVL.

The chain carries TRBV27 and TRBJ2-7, with 10 bases fitting TRBD2. The germline gives CDR1 MNHEY, CDR2 SMNVEV (reference sequence). The CDR3 has 16 amino acids. Trimming removed 6 bases from V and 2 bases from J; junction bases left unmatched: 10. The CDR3 loop is CASSQDSSGRAYEQYF. In nucleotides, the CDR3 is TGTGCCAGCAGCCAAGATTCAAGCGGGAGGGCCTACGAGCAGTACTTC.

This clonotype was seen repeatedly, ten times or more. The chain recombines TRBV2 with TRBJ1-1; D is unclear. The ends were cut back, 4 bases at V and 3 bases at J, with 15 bases in the middle. Germline loops: CDR1 SNHLY, CDR2 FYNNEI. The CDR3 spans 15 residues. The CDR3 spells CASSVRGIGDTEAFF. The CDR3 coding sequence is TGTGCCAGCAGTGTGCGGGGAATTGGGGACACTGAAGCTTTCTTT.